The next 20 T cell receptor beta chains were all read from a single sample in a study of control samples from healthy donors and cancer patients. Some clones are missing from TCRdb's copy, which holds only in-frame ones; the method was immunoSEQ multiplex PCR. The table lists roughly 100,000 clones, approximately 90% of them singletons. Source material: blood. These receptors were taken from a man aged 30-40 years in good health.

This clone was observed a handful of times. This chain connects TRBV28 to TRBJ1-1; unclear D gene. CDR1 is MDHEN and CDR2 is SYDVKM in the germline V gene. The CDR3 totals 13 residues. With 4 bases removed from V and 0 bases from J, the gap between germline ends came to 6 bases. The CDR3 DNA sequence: TGTGCCAGCAGTTATCAGGTGAACACTGAAGCTTTCTTT. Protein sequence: CASSYQVNTEAFF. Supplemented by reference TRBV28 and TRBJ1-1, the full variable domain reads DVKVTQSSRYLVKRTGEKVFLECVQDMDHENMFWYRQDPGLGLRLIYFSYDVKMKEKGDIPEGYSVSREKKERFSLILESASTNQTSMYLCASSYQVNTEAFFGQGTRLTVV.

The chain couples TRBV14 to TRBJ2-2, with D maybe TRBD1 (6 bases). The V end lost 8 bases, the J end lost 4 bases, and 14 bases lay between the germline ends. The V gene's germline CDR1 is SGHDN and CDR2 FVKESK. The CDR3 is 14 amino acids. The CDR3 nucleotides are TGTGCCAGCGGCCCGCTACAGGGCACCGGGGAGCTGTTTTTT. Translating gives CASGPLQGTGELFF.

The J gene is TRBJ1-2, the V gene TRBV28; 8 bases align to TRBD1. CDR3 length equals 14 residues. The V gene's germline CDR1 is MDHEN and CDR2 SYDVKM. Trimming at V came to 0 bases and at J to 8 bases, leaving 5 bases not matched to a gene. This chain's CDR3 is CASSLWQGASGYTF. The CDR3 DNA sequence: TGTGCCAGCAGTTTATGGCAGGGGGCGAGCGGCTACACCTTC.

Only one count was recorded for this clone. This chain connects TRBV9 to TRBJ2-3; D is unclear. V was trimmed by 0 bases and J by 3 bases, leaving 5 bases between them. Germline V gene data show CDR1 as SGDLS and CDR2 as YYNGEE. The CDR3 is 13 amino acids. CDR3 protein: CASSVGTTDTQYF. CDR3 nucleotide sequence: TGTGCCAGCAGCGTAGGGACGACAGATACGCAGTATTTT.

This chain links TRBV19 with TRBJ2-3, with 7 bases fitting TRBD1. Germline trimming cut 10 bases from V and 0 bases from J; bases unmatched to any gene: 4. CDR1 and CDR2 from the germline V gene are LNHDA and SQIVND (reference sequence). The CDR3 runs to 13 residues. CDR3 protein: CATGQDSTDTQYF. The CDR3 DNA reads TGTGCCACCGGACAGGATAGCACAGATACGCAGTATTTT.

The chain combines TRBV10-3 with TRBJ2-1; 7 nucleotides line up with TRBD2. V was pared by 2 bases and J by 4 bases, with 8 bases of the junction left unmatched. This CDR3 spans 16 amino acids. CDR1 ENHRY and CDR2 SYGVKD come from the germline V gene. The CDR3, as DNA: TGTGCCATCAGTGAGAGGGAGGGTAGCGCGTACAATGAGCAGTTCTTC. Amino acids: CAISEREGSAYNEQFF.

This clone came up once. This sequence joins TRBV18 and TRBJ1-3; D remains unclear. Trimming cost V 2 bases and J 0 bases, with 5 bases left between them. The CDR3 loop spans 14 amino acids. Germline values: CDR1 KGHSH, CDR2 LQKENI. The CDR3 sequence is CASSPTSSGNTIYF. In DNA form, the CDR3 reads TGTGCCAGCTCACCAACGAGCTCTGGAAACACCATATATTTT.

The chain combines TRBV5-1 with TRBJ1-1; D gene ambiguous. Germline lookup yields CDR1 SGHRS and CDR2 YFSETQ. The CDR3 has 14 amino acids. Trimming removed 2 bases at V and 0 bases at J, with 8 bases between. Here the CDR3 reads CASSLGSLNTEAFF. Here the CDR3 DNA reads TGCGCCAGCAGCTTAGGGAGTTTGAACACTGAAGCTTTCTTT.

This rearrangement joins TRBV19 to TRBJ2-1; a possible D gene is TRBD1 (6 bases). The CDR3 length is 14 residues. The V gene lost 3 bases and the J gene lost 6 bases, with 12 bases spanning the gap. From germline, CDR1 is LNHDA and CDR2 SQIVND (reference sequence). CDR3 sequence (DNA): TGTGCCAGTAGTATTCAGGGGTCTGGCAATGAGCAGTTCTTC. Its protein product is CASSIQGSGNEQFF. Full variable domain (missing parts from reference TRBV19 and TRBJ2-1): DGGITQSPKYLFRKEGQNVTLSCEQNLNHDAMYWYRQDPGQGLRLIYYSQIVNDFQKGDIAEGYSVSREKKESFPLTVTSAQKNPTAFYLCASSIQGSGNEQFFGPGTRLTVL.

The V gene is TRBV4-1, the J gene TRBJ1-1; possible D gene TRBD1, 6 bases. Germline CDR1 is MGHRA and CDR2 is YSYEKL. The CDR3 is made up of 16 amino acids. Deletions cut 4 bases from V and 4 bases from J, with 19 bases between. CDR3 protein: CASSLFLGGSATEAFF. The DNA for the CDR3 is TGCGCCAGCAGCCTCTTCCTAGGGGGGTCAGCCACTGAAGCTTTCTTT.

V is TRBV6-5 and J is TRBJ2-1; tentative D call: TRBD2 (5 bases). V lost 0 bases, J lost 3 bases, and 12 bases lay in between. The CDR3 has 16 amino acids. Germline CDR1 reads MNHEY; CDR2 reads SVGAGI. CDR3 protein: CASSYSSRVLYNEQFF. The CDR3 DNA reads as TGTGCCAGCAGTTACTCGTCGCGGGTGCTCTACAATGAGCAGTTCTTC.

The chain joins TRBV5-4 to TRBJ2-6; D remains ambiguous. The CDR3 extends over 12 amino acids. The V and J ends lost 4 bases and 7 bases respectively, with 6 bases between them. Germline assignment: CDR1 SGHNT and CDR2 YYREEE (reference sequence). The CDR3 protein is CASSPPANVLTF. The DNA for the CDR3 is TGTGCCAGCAGCCCCCCAGCCAACGTCCTGACTTTC.

In nucleotides, the CDR3 is TGTGCCAGCAGCTCTAGCTGGACTAGCGGGAGGTCCTACGAGCAGTACTTC. Amino acid sequence: CASSSSWTSGRSYEQYF. The genes are TRBV5-6 and TRBJ2-7; 14 nucleotides line up with TRBD2. Germline V lookup: CDR1 SGHDT, CDR2 YYEEEE. This CDR3 is 17 amino acids long. J gave up 1 base and V 3 bases, and 6 bases lay outside the gene matches.

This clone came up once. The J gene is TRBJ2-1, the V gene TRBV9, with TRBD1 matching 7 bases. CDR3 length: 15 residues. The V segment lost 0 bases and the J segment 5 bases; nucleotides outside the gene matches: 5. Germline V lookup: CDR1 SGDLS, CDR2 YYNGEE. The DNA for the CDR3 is TGTGCCAGCAGCGTAGAAAGGGGGCGACACAATGAGCAGTTCTTC. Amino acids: CASSVERGRHNEQFF. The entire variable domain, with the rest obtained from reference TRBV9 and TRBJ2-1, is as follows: DSGVTQTPKHLITATGQRVTLRCSPRSGDLSVYWYQQSLDQGLQFLIQYYNGEERAKGNILERFSAQQFPDLHSELNLSSLELGDSALYFCASSVERGRHNEQFFGPGTRLTVL.

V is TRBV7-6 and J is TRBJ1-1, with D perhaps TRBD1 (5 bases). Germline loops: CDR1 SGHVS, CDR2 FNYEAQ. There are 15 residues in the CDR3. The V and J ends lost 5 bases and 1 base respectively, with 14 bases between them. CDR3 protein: CASSPEITGNTEAFF. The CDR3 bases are TGTGCCAGCAGCCCGGAGATAACAGGGAACACTGAAGCTTTCTTT.

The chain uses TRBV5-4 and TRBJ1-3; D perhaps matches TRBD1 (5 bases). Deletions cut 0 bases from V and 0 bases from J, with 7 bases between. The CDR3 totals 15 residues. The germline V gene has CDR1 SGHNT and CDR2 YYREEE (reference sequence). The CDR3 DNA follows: TGTGCCAGCAGCTTGGGACAGCACTCTGGAAACACCATATATTTT. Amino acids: CASSLGQHSGNTIYF. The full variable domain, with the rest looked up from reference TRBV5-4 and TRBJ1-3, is ETGVTQSPTHLIKTRGQQVTLRCSSQSGHNTVSWYQQALGQGPQFIFQYYREEENGRGNFPPRFSGLQFPNYSSELNVNALELDDSALYLCASSLGQHSGNTIYFGEGSWLTVV.

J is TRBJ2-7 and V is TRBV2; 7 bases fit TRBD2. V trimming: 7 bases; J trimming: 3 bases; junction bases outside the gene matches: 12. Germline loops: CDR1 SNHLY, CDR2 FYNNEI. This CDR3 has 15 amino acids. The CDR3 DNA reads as TGTGCCAGCAAGAGGGAGGGTGGCAGGAACTACGAGCAGTACGTC. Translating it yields CASKREGGRNYEQYV.

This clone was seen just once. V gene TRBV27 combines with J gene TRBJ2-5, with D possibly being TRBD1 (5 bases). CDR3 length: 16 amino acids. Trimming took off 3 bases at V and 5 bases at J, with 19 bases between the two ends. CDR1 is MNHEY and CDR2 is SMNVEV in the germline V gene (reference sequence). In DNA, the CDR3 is TGTGCCAGCAGTTTCGTTCCCCCCAGGGTTGAGGAGACCCAGTACTTC. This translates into CASSFVPPRVEETQYF.

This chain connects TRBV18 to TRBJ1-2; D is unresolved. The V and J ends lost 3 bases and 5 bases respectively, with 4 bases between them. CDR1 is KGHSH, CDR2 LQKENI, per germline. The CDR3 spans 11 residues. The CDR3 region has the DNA TGTGCCAGCTCACCCGTATATGGCTACACCTTC. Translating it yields CASSPVYGYTF.

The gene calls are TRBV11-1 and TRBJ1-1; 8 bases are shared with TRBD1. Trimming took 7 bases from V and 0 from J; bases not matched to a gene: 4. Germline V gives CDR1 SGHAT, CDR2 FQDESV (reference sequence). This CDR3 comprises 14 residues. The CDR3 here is CASNDRGMNTEAFF. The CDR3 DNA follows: TGTGCCAGCAACGACAGGGGAATGAACACTGAAGCTTTCTTT.